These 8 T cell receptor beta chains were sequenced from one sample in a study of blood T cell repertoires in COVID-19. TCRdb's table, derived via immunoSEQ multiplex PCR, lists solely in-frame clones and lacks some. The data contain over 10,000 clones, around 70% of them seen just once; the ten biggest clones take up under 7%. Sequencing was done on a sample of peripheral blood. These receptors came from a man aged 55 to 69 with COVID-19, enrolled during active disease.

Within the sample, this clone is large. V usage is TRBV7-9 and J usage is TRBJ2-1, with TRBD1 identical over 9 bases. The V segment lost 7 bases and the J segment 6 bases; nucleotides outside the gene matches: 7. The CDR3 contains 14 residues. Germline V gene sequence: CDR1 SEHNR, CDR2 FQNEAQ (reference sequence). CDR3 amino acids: CASNRDRAGNEQFF. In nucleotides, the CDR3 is TGTGCCAGCAACCGGGACAGGGCGGGCAATGAGCAGTTCTTC.

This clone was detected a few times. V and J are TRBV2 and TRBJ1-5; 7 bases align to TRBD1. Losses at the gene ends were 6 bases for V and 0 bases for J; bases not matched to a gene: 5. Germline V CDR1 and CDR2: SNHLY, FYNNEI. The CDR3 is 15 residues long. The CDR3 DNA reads TGTGCCAGCAGACACACAGGGGATAGCAATCAGCCCCAGCATTTT. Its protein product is CASRHTGDSNQPQHF.

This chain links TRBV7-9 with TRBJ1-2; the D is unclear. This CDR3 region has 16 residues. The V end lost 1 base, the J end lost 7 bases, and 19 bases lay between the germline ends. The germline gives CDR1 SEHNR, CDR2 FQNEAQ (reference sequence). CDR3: CASSLDWLVFTSGYTF. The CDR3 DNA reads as TGTGCCAGCAGCTTAGATTGGCTGGTTTTTACGTCTGGCTACACCTTC.

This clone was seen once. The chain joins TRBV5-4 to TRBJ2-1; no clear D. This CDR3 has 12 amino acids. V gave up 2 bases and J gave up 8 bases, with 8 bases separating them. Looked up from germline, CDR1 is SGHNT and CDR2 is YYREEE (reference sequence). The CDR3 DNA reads TGTGCCAGCAGCTTAAAATTCGATGAGCAGTTCTTC. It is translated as CASSLKFDEQFF.

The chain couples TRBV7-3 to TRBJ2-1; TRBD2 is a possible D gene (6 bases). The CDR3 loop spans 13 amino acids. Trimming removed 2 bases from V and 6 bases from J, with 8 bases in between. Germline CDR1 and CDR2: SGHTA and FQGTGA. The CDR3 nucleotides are TGTGCCAGCAGCTTAGGAGGGTTCAATGAGCAGTTCTTC. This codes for CASSLGGFNEQFF.

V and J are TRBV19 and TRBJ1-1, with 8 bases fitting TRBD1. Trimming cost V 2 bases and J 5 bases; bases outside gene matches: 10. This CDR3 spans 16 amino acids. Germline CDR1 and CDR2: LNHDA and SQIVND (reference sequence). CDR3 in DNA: TGTGCCAGTAGTATATCAGGGGGCGAAATGAGGACTGAAGCTTTCTTT. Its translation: CASSISGGEMRTEAFF. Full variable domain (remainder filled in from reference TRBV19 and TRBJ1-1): DGGITQSPKYLFRKEGQNVTLSCEQNLNHDAMYWYRQDPGQGLRLIYYSQIVNDFQKGDIAEGYSVSREKKESFPLTVTSAQKNPTAFYLCASSISGGEMRTEAFFGQGTRLTVV.

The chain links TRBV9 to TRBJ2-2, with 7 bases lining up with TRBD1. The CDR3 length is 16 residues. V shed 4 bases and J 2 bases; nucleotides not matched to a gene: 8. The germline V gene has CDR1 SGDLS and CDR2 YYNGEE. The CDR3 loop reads CASSTGEISNTGELFF. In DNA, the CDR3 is TGTGCCAGCAGCACAGGGGAAATTTCCAACACCGGGGAGCTGTTTTTT.

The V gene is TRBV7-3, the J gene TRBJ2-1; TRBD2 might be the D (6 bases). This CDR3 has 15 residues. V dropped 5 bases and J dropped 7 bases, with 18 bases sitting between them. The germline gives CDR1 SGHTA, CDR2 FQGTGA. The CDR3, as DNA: TGTGCCAGCAGCCCCCAAGCAGGCGGGGTTAATGAGCAGTTCTTC. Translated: CASSPQAGGVNEQFF.